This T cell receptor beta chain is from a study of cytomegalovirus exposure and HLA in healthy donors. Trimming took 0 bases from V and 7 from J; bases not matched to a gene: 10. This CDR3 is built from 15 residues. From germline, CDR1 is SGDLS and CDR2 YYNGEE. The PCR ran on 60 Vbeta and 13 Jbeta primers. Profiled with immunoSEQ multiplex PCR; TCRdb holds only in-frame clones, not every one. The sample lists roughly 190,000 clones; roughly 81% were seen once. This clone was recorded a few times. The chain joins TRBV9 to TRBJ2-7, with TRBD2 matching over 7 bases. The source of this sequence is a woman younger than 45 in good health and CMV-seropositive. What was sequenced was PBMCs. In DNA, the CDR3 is TGTGCCAGCAGCGTAGATACTAGCGTTCCTAGAGAGCAGTACTTC. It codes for CASSVDTSVPREQYF. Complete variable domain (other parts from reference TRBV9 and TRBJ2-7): DSGVTQTPKHLITATGQRVTLRCSPRSGDLSVYWYQQSLDQGLQFLIQYYNGEERAKGNILERFSAQQFPDLHSELNLSSLELGDSALYFCASSVDTSVPREQYFGPGTRLTVT.